This T cell receptor beta chain was retrieved from a study of cytomegalovirus exposure and HLA in healthy donors. In the PCR, 60 Vbeta and 13 Jbeta primers were used. The method was immunoSEQ multiplex PCR; TCRdb's version includes in-frame clones alone and lacks a portion of them. The data contain about 160,000 clones, roughly 70% of them singletons. The germline gives CDR1 GTSNPN, CDR2 SVGIG (reference sequence). This CDR3 is 15 amino acids long. V was cut by 4 bases and J by 2 bases, with 16 bases left in between. Input material: PBMCs. The rearrangement uses TRBV30 and TRBJ2-3, with a possible D match to TRBD2 (5 bases). This TCR came from a woman between 45 and 65 years old in good health and CMV-seropositive. The CDR3 bases are TGTGCCTGGACACTAGGGCCGGGGATCACAGATACGCAGTATTTT. Its translation: CAWTLGPGITDTQYF.